This section outlines one T cell receptor beta chain sequence together with its context. Data came from immunoSEQ multiplex PCR; TCRdb stores just in-frame clones and leaves some out. Of some 7,200 clones listed, roughly 88% are singletons. With 0 bases removed from V and 4 bases from J, the gap between germline ends came to 11 bases. Germline V lookup: CDR1 SGHRS, CDR2 YFSETQ. The CDR3 covers 14 residues. The sample belongs to a study of chemoradiotherapy in HPV16-positive cancers. The starting material was tumor tissue, obtained from a patient who underwent chemoradiotherapy. The chain carries TRBV5-1 and TRBJ2-7; D possibly uses TRBD1 or TRBD2 (5 bases each). The receptor comes from a human donor with HPV-associated anogenital cancer. CDR3 bases: TGCGCCAGCAGCTTGGCCGTCGGGACGTACGAGCAGTACTTC. Translation: CASSLAVGTYEQYF.